Following are 8 T cell receptor beta chains from one sample sequenced in a study of T cells after yellow fever vaccination (dated by TCRdb to the late 2010s). The treatment or condition label, as the study defines it: live attenuated yellow fever vaccine strain. Preparation of the library involved 5' RACE. Instrument on record: Illumina HiSeq 2500. The raw public reads went through TCRdb reprocessing: fastp at Q25, MiXCR clone calling, in-frame beta chains kept. Entries that share a CDR3 protein sequence are merged under the most common genes and DNA. The sample includes under 300,000 distinct CDR3 sequences, with 6.9% observed a single time. The leading ten clones occupy approximately 0.85% of the sample. This specimen was CD4+ T cells sorted from PBMCs, taken 15 days after the yellow fever booster vaccination. The receptors were sampled from a man aged 25-40 years who received the YFV17D yellow fever vaccine.

The chain joins TRBV6-5 to TRBJ1-6; no clear D. Germline V gene sequence: CDR1 MNHEY, CDR2 SVGAGI. There are 12 residues in the CDR3. Trimming removed 8 bases from V and 7 bases from J, with 9 bases in between. The CDR3 nucleotides are TGTGCCAGCGGACCCAGGAATTCACCCCTCCACTTT. Translation gives CASGPRNSPLHF.

The chain is built from TRBV10-3 and TRBJ1-1, with 9 bases aligning to TRBD1. The CDR3 runs to 13 residues. Trimming took 6 bases from V and 4 from J; bases not matched to a gene: 3. Germline V gene data show CDR1 as ENHRY and CDR2 as SYGVKD. The CDR3, as DNA: TGTGCCATCAGGGAGACAGGGGGCACTGAAGCTTTCTTT. Amino acids: CAIRETGGTEAFF.

This clonotype was recorded a few times. The chain links TRBV14 to TRBJ2-3; D remains ambiguous. The CDR3 is 15 residues long. CDR1 and CDR2 (germline): SGHDN, FVKESK. Trimming removed 1 base at V and 2 bases at J, with 10 bases between. This chain's CDR3 is CASSQVGGATDTQYF. For the CDR3, the DNA is TGTGCCAGCAGCCAAGTAGGTGGAGCCACAGATACGCAGTATTTT.

This clonotype was detected only a few times. The chain joins TRBV4-3 to TRBJ1-1, with D possibly being TRBD1 (5 bases). The length of the CDR3 is 18 residues. The V gene lost 0 bases and the J gene lost 8 bases, with 25 bases spanning the gap. Germline V gene sequence: CDR1 LGHNA, CDR2 YSLEER. CDR3 sequence reads: CASSQEAPRARRSIEAFF. The CDR3 region has the DNA TGCGCCAGCAGCCAAGAAGCCCCCAGGGCGCGGAGGTCCATCGAAGCTTTCTTT.

The gene calls are TRBV12-3 or TRBV12-4 and TRBJ2-7; D perhaps matches TRBD1 (6 bases). This CDR3 has 13 amino acids. V dropped 1 base and J dropped 6 bases, with 10 bases sitting between them. Here the CDR3 reads CASSLVVGGEQYF. The CDR3, as DNA: TGTGCCAGCAGTTTAGTAGTAGGGGGCGAGCAGTACTTC.

The rearrangement links TRBV4-3 to TRBJ2-1, with unresolved D. V was shortened by 1 base and J by 4 bases, with 11 bases between the two germline ends. CDR3 length: 15 residues. CDR1 is LGHNA and CDR2 is YSLEER in the germline V gene. The CDR3 sequence: CASSQVGLRYNEQFF. CDR3 nucleotide sequence: TGCGCCAGCAGCCAAGTGGGCCTGAGATACAATGAGCAGTTCTTC.

The chain employs TRBV5-1 and TRBJ2-3; no clear D gene. V dropped 7 bases and J dropped 4 bases, with 19 bases sitting between them. CDR1 SGHRS and CDR2 YFSETQ come from the germline V gene. CDR3 length equals 15 residues. CDR3 in amino acids: CASRESVVSADTQYF. Written as DNA, the CDR3 is TGCGCCAGCCGAGAGAGCGTCGTCTCGGCAGATACGCAGTATTTT.

This clonotype was detected only a few times. This rearrangement joins TRBV5-1 to TRBJ2-3; unclear D gene. The V end was cut by 5 bases, the J end by 3 bases, with 13 bases between. There are 14 residues in the CDR3. Germline CDR1 and CDR2: SGHRS and YFSETQ. The CDR3: CASSSEPTTDTQYF. The CDR3 region has the DNA TGCGCCAGCAGTAGTGAACCCACTACAGATACGCAGTATTTT.